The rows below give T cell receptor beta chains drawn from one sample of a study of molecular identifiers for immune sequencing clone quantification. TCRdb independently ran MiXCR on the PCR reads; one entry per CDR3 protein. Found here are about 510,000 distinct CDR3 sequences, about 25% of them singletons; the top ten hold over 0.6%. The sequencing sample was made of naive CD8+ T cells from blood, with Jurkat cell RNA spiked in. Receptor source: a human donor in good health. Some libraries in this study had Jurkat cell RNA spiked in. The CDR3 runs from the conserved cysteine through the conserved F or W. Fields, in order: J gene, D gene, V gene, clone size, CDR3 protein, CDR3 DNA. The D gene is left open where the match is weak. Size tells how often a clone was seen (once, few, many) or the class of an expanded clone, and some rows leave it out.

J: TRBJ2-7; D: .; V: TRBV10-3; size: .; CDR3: CAISPEPYEQYF; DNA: TGTGCCATCAGTCCTGAACCCTACGAGCAGTACTTC
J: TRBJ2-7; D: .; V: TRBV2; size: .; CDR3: CASSGEGLGEQYF; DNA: TGTGCCAGCAGTGGGGAAGGGCTGGGCGAGCAGTACTTC
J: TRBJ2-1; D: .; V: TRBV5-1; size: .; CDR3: CASSLAVLHEQLF; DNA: TGCGCCAGCAGCTTGGCAGTTCTCCATGAGCAGCTCTTC
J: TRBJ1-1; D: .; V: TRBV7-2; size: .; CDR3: CASTIPDPEAFF; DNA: TGTGCCAGCACCATCCCCGACCCTGAAGCTTTCTTT
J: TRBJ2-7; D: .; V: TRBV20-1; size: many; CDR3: CSARGLSTYEQYF; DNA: TGCAGTGCTAGAGGGCTTAGTACCTACGAGCAGTACTTC
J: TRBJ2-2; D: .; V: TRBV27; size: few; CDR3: CASSLSRQAGELFF; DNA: TGTGCCAGCAGTTTATCGCGACAGGCCGGGGAGCTGTTTTTT
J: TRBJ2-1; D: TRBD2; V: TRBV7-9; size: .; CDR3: CASSLPTSGAYNEQFF; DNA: TGTGCCAGCAGCTTACCCACTAGCGGGGCTTACAATGAGCAGTTCTTC
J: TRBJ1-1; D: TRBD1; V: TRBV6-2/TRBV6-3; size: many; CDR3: CASSLTGGDTEAFF; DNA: TGTGCCAGCAGCCTGACAGGGGGAGACACTGAAGCTTTCTTT
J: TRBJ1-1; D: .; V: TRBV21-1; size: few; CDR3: CASSKGTGATGDTEAFF; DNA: TGTGCCAGCAGCAAGGGAACAGGGGCAACGGGGGACACTGAAGCTTTCTTT
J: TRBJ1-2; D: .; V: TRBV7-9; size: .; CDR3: CASSEETYGYTF; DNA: TGTGCCAGCAGCGAGGAAACCTATGGCTACACCTTC
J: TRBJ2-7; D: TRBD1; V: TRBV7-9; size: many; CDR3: CASSSGTGDGYEQYF; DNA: TGTGCCAGCAGCTCCGGGACAGGGGACGGGTACGAGCAGTACTTC
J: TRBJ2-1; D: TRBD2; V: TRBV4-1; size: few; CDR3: CASSQGTSGGINEQFF; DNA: TGCGCCAGCAGCCAAGGGACTAGCGGGGGCATCAATGAGCAGTTCTTC
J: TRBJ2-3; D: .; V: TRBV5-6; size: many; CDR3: CASSLDGGLSYTDTQYF; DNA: TGTGCCAGCAGCTTGGATGGGGGGCTGAGTTACACAGATACGCAGTATTTT
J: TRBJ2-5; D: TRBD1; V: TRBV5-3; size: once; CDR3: CASSGGQEYQETQYF; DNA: TGTGCCAGCAGCGGCGGACAGGAGTACCAAGAGACCCAGTACTTC
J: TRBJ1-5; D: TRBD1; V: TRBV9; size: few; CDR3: CASSAGQGTYSNQPQHF; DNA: TGTGCCAGCAGCGCAGGACAGGGGACATATAGCAATCAGCCCCAGCATTTT
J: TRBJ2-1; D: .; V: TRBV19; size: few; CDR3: CASLEEGHKNEQFF; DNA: TGTGCCAGTTTGGAAGAGGGACATAAGAATGAGCAGTTCTTC
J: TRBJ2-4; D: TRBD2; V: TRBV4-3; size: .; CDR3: CASSQDLLGTSKNIQYF; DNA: TGCGCCAGCAGCCAAGATTTATTGGGGACTAGCAAAAACATTCAGTACTTC
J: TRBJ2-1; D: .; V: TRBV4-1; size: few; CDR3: CASSRLAQNSYNEQFF; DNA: TGCGCCAGCAGCCGACTCGCACAAAACTCCTACAATGAGCAGTTCTTC
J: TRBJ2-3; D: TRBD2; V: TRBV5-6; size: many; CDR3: CASSFGTRAQYF; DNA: TGTGCCAGCAGCTTTGGGACTAGGGCGCAGTATTTT
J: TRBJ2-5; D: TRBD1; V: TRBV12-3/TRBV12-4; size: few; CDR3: CASTVGTDQETQYF; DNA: TGTGCCAGCACCGTTGGGACAGACCAAGAGACCCAGTACTTC
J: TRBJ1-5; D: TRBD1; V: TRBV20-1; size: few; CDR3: CSASTGGYSNQPQHF; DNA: TGCAGTGCTTCCACAGGGGGCTATAGCAATCAGCCCCAGCATTTT
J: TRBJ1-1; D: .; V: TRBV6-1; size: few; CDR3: CAGSTGRVGGTEAFF; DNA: TGTGCCGGTAGTACAGGGAGAGTTGGGGGGACTGAAGCTTTCTTT
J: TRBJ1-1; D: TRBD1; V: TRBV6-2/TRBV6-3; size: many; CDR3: CASTHDRGWTEAFF; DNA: TGTGCCAGCACCCATGACAGGGGGTGGACTGAAGCTTTCTTT
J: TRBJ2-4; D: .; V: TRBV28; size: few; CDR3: CASSTLWGTVENIQYF; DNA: TGTGCCAGCAGCACCCTCTGGGGGACGGTAGAAAACATTCAGTACTTC
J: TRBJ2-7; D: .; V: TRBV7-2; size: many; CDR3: CASSLALPTLEQYF; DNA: TGTGCCAGCAGCTTAGCGCTTCCGACTTTGGAGCAGTACTTC
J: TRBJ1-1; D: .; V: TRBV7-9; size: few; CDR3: CASSGEATVLHEAFF; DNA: TGTGCCAGCAGCGGAGAGGCGACAGTTCTTCATGAAGCTTTCTTT
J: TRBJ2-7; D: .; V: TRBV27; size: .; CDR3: CASSPIRDGVYEQYF; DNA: TGTGCCAGCAGTCCAATCCGGGACGGGGTCTACGAGCAGTACTTC
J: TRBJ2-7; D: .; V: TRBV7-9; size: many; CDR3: CASSLRGYEQYF; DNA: TGTGCCAGCAGTTTAAGGGGCTACGAGCAGTACTTC
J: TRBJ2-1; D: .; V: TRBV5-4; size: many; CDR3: CASSLGVSEQFF; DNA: TGTGCCAGCAGCTTGGGGGTTTCTGAGCAGTTCTTC
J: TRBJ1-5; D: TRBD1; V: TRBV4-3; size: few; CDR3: CASSQETGGVNQPQHF; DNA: TGCGCCAGCAGCCAAGAAACAGGGGGCGTCAATCAGCCCCAGCATTTT
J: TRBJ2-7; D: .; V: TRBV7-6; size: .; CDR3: CASSLEYAAEQYF; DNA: TGTGCCAGCAGCTTAGAGTATGCGGCCGAGCAGTACTTC
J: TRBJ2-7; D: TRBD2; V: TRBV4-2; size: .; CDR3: CASSQQTSGTYEQYF; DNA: TGTGCCAGCAGCCAACAGACTAGCGGGACCTACGAGCAGTACTTC
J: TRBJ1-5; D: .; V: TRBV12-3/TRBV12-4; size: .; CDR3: CASSLEATRIIYSIQPQHF; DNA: TGTGCCAGCAGTTTAGAGGCCACAAGGATAATCTATAGCATTCAGCCCCAGCATTTT
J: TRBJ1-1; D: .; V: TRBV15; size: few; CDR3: CATSRDLEWAEPTKAFF; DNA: TGTGCCACCAGCAGAGATTTAGAGTGGGCCGAACCCACCAAAGCTTTCTTT
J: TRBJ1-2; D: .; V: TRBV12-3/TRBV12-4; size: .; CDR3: CASSSRPGSHYGYTF; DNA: TGTGCCAGCAGTTCTCGGCCCGGGTCCCACTATGGCTACACCTTC